The 29 T cell receptor beta chains in this list originate from one sample, sequenced in a study of cytomegalovirus exposure and HLA in healthy donors. 60 Vbeta and 13 Jbeta primers were used in PCR. Sequenced by immunoSEQ multiplex PCR; TCRdb stores in-frame clones only, minus some. The sample table includes roughly 62,000 clones. Sequencing was carried out using PBMCs. The receptors originated from a male donor in good health and CMV-seronegative.

V usage is TRBV27 and J usage is TRBJ1-1; 7 nucleotides agree with TRBD1. The V gene end was trimmed by 10 bases and the J gene end by 2 bases; junction bases not matched to a gene: 10. The CDR3 covers 14 residues. CDR1 is MNHEY, CDR2 SMNVEV, per germline (reference sequence). The CDR3: CATKTTGPNTEAFF. In DNA form, the CDR3 reads TGTGCCACCAAAACGACAGGGCCCAACACTGAAGCTTTCTTT.

The rearrangement uses TRBV5-1 and TRBJ2-5, with 9 bases matching TRBD1. This CDR3 region has 16 residues. Germline-derived CDR1 and CDR2 are SGHRS and YFSETQ. Trimming took 3 bases from V and 4 from J; bases not matched to a gene: 10. The CDR3 is CASSSPPGQGGETQYF. CDR3 DNA: TGCGCCAGCAGCTCACCCCCGGGACAGGGAGGAGAGACCCAGTACTTC. The whole variable domain, filled in from reference TRBV5-1 and TRBJ2-5, reads KAGVTQTPRYLIKTRGQQVTLSCSPISGHRSVSWYQQTPGQGLQFLFEYFSETQRNKGNFPGRFSGRQFSNSRSEMNVSTLELGDSALYLCASSSPPGQGGETQYFGPGTRLLVL.

This chain links TRBV4-3 with TRBJ2-6; TRBD1 might be the D (5 bases). Trimming pared 0 bases from V and 3 bases from J, leaving 9 bases between. CDR1 is LGHNA and CDR2 is YSLEER in the germline V gene. The CDR3 consists of 16 residues. CDR3 bases: TGCGCCAGCAGCCAAGATCAGGGCGGTGGGGCCAACGTCCTGACTTTC. Its translation is CASSQDQGGGANVLTF.

The rearrangement links TRBV6-5 to TRBJ1-1; 8 bases are shared with TRBD1. The CDR3 covers 14 residues. Germline V gives CDR1 MNHEY, CDR2 SVGAGI. J lost 0 bases, V lost 6 bases, and 3 bases had no gene match. CDR3: CASSRTGMNTEAFF. CDR3 nucleotides: TGTGCCAGCAGCCGGACAGGGATGAACACTGAAGCTTTCTTT.

The CDR3 DNA sequence: TGTGCCAGCAGCTCGCGGGTGCGGGGGGCGTATGACAATGAGCAGTTCTTC. Protein: CASSSRVRGAYDNEQFF. This chain uses TRBV5-6 with TRBJ2-1; TRBD2 aligns across 8 bases. Looked up from germline, CDR1 is SGHDT and CDR2 is YYEEEE. V shed 3 bases, J shed 5 bases, and the junction held 13 bases outside the gene matches. The CDR3 has 17 residues.

This chain connects TRBV6-6 to TRBJ1-4; D is ambiguous. The V end lost 2 bases, the J end lost 6 bases, and 10 bases lay between the germline ends. This CDR3 comprises 14 residues. The germline V gene has CDR1 MNHNY and CDR2 SVGAGI (reference sequence). As DNA, the CDR3 is TGTGCCAGCAGTTACACGGGGAGGGATGAAAAACTGTTTTTT. This encodes CASSYTGRDEKLFF.

This chain connects TRBV29-1 to TRBJ2-3, with unresolved D. V dropped 3 bases and J dropped 2 bases, with 3 bases sitting between them. The CDR3 spans 11 residues. Germline-derived CDR1 and CDR2 are SQVTM and ANQGSEA. CDR3 loop: CSVDLTDTQYF. The CDR3 nucleotides are TGCAGCGTTGACCTCACAGATACGCAGTATTTT.

The CDR3: CASSLTSGRMHEQYF. The DNA for the CDR3 is TGTGCCAGCAGCTTAACTAGCGGGAGAATGCACGAGCAGTACTTC. This chain joins TRBV7-9 and TRBJ2-7; 11 nucleotides agree with TRBD2. CDR1 and CDR2 (germline): SEHNR, FQNEAQ (reference sequence). The CDR3 is 15 amino acids. V was pared by 2 bases and J by 5 bases, with 5 bases of the junction left unmatched.

This chain links TRBV6-1 with TRBJ1-2, with D maybe TRBD1 (5 bases). Trimming removed 5 bases at V and 7 bases at J, with 11 bases between. CDR1 MNHNS and CDR2 SASEGT come from the germline V gene. This CDR3 comprises 12 residues. This CDR3 is CASSSGGGGYTF. The CDR3 DNA is TGTGCCAGCAGTTCTGGCGGGGGTGGCTACACCTTC.

The J gene is TRBJ2-7, the V gene TRBV7-9; 9 positions match TRBD1. The V gene's germline CDR1 is SEHNR and CDR2 FQNEAQ (reference sequence). Trimming took 5 bases from V and 5 from J; bases not matched to a gene: 4. The CDR3 sequence is 13 residues long. CDR3 sequence: CASSVQGAHEQYF. The CDR3 DNA sequence: TGTGCCAGCAGCGTACAGGGGGCCCACGAGCAGTACTTC.

V usage is TRBV2 and J usage is TRBJ2-7; possible D gene TRBD2, 6 bases. This CDR3 comprises 13 residues. Trimming stripped 6 bases from V and 4 bases from J, with 13 bases between. Germline CDR1 is SNHLY and CDR2 is FYNNEI. For the CDR3, the DNA is TGTGCCAGCAGCCGGGACTGGGGTTACGAGCAGTACTTC. Protein: CASSRDWGYEQYF.

The chain has TRBV6-5 and TRBJ1-2; D is uncertain. V was clipped by 5 bases and J by 5 bases, with 12 bases between them. The germline CDR1 and CDR2 sequences are MNHEY and SVGAGI. CDR3 length: 13 amino acids. The CDR3 loop is CASSDRQVYGYTF. CDR3 coding DNA: TGTGCCAGCAGTGACCGCCAGGTGTATGGCTACACCTTC.

The chain is built from TRBV12-2 and TRBJ1-5; the table gives TRBD1 as D, unverified against the DNA. TRBV12-2 is a documented pseudogene. The CDR3 extends over 18 amino acids. DNA for the CDR3: TGTGCAAGTCGCTTAGCTGGGGGCAGAAATAATAGCAATCAGCCCCAGCATTTT. Its translation: CASRLAGGRNNSNQPQHF.

The rearrangement links TRBV10-3 to TRBJ2-7; 7 bases agree with TRBD1. Germline CDR1 reads ENHRY; CDR2 reads SYGVKD. The CDR3 is 14 amino acids. V lost 6 bases and J lost 3; bases outside the gene matches: 8. The CDR3 sequence: CAIRPGQAVYEQYF. For the CDR3, the DNA is TGTGCCATCAGACCTGGACAGGCCGTCTACGAGCAGTACTTC.

CDR3 sequence: CASSPDRAPSYGYTF. In DNA form, the CDR3 reads TGTGCCAGCTCACCGGACAGGGCTCCCTCCTATGGCTACACCTTC. The V gene is TRBV18, the J gene TRBJ1-2; TRBD1 agrees at 8 bases. The germline CDR1 and CDR2 sequences are KGHSH and LQKENI. The CDR3 runs to 15 residues. With V trimmed by 3 bases and J by 4 bases, 7 bases remained unmatched.

The gene calls are TRBV15 and TRBJ2-7; maybe TRBD1 (6 bases). The length of the CDR3 is 15 residues. V was pared by 5 bases and J by 2 bases, with 16 bases between. The V gene's germline CDR1 is LNHNV and CDR2 YYDKDF (reference sequence). CDR3 coding DNA: TGTGCCACCAGCCCCCGGGACACACGCGCCTACGAGCAGTACTTC. Translation: CATSPRDTRAYEQYF.

Points on this clone: A read error may produce the germline difference seen at one junction end. The rearrangement links TRBV18 to TRBJ1-3, with D uncertain. Germline-derived CDR1 and CDR2 are KGHSH and LQKENI. This CDR3 has 13 residues. CDR3 coding DNA: TGTGCCAGCTCACCCACAGCTGGAAACAACATATATTTT. The encoded protein is CASSPTAGNNIYF. The full variable domain, rest sourced from reference TRBV18 and TRBJ1-3, is NAGVMQNPRHLVRRRGQEARLRCSPMKGHSHVYWYRQLPEEGLKFMVYLQKENIIDESGMPKERFSAEFPKEGPSILRIQQVVRGDSAAYFCASSPTAGNNIYFGEGSWLTVV.

This chain joins TRBV5-5 and TRBJ2-7; TRBD1 agrees at 10 bases. Germline V gene data show CDR1 as SGHKS and CDR2 as YYEKEE (reference sequence). The CDR3 loop spans 16 amino acids. V lost 2 bases to trimming and J lost 6 bases; unmatched junction nucleotides: 11. The CDR3 DNA reads TGTGCCAGCAGCTTTCCCCGCGGGACAGGGGCCGGCGAGCAGTACTTC. The encoded protein is CASSFPRGTGAGEQYF. Full variable domain (missing parts from reference TRBV5-5 and TRBJ2-7): DAGVTQSPTHLIKTRGQQVTLRCSPISGHKSVSWYQQVLGQGPQFIFQYYEKEERGRGNFPDRFSARQFPNYSSELNVNALLLGDSALYLCASSFPRGTGAGEQYFGPGTRLTVT.

The chain employs TRBV30 and TRBJ1-5, with TRBD1 matching 8 bases. Unmatched junction bases numbered 4, after V lost 3 bases and J lost 6 bases. Germline loops: CDR1 GTSNPN, CDR2 SVGIG (reference sequence). The CDR3 extends over 13 amino acids. The DNA of the CDR3 is TGTGCCTGGAGCGGACAGGGAGGTCAGCCCCAGCATTTT. Translation: CAWSGQGGQPQHF.

The CDR3 is CASSVEGGPGREAFF. For the CDR3, the DNA is TGTGCCAGCAGCGTAGAGGGGGGGCCAGGACGGGAAGCTTTCTTT. This chain links TRBV9 with TRBJ1-1, with a possible D match to TRBD1 (6 bases). Germline values: CDR1 SGDLS, CDR2 YYNGEE. CDR3 length: 15 amino acids. Trimming cost V 0 bases and J 8 bases, with 17 bases left between them.

The rearrangement joins TRBV5-6 to TRBJ2-5; 7 nucleotides match TRBD1. With V trimmed by 4 bases and J by 1 base, 4 bases remained unmatched. This CDR3 comprises 14 residues. The germline gives CDR1 SGHDT, CDR2 YYEEEE. CDR3 in DNA: TGTGCCAGCAGCCCCGGGGACAGCCAAGAGACCCAGTACTTC. Translation gives CASSPGDSQETQYF.

This rearrangement joins TRBV9 to TRBJ1-1, with D perhaps matching TRBD1 (6 bases). The CDR3 covers 16 residues. Germline values: CDR1 SGDLS, CDR2 YYNGEE. V was clipped by 3 bases and J by 0 bases, with 15 bases between them. CDR3 nucleotide sequence: TGTGCCAGCAGCGGACAGGCCGAAAGCATGAACACTGAAGCTTTCTTT. Its protein product is CASSGQAESMNTEAFF. The variable domain in full, completed from reference TRBV9 and TRBJ1-1, reads DSGVTQTPKHLITATGQRVTLRCSPRSGDLSVYWYQQSLDQGLQFLIQYYNGEERAKGNILERFSAQQFPDLHSELNLSSLELGDSALYFCASSGQAESMNTEAFFGQGTRLTVV.

The chain employs TRBV10-3 and TRBJ2-5, with D possibly TRBD2 on 7 matching bases. This CDR3 has 13 residues. Germline lookup yields CDR1 ENHRY and CDR2 SYGVKD. V dropped 6 bases and J dropped 5 bases, with 13 bases sitting between them. The CDR3 is CAIREGGAETQYF. The CDR3 nucleotides read TGTGCCATCAGGGAGGGGGGGGCTGAGACCCAGTACTTC.

The chain uses TRBV2 and TRBJ1-2, with unresolved D. The CDR3 contains 12 residues. Per the germline V gene, CDR1 is SNHLY and CDR2 is FYNNEI. V dropped 5 bases and J dropped 8 bases, with 12 bases sitting between them. CDR3 coding DNA: TGTGCCAGCAGTCGCGAGTTGGAGGGCTACACCTTC. Its protein is CASSRELEGYTF.

The chain links TRBV6-5 to TRBJ2-5, with no clear D. V lost 6 bases and J 5 bases, leaving 7 bases between the germline ends. This CDR3 comprises 11 residues. The germline V gene encodes CDR1 MNHEY and CDR2 SVGAGI. The CDR3 DNA sequence: TGTGCCAGCAGGCAGGCGGAGACCCAGTACTTC. Translation: CASRQAETQYF.

The V call is TRBV30, the J call TRBJ2-7; maybe TRBD1 (6 bases). Germline V gene lookup returns CDR1 GTSNPN and CDR2 SVGIG (reference sequence). The CDR3 runs to 15 residues. The V and J ends lost 4 bases and 2 bases respectively, with 18 bases between them. The CDR3 sequence is CAWMSTYRAPYEQYF. The DNA of the CDR3 is TGTGCCTGGATGAGTACTTACAGGGCCCCCTACGAGCAGTACTTC.

The chain joins TRBV30 to TRBJ1-1, with no clear D. Trimming shortened V by 2 bases and J by 6 bases, and 10 bases separated the two germline ends. Germline V gene lookup returns CDR1 GTSNPN and CDR2 SVGIG (reference sequence). The CDR3 contains 12 residues. CDR3 loop: CAWSLIYAEAFF. The CDR3 DNA follows: TGTGCCTGGAGTCTGATCTACGCTGAAGCTTTCTTT.

This rearrangement joins TRBV28 to TRBJ1-2; D not resolved. Germline V gene sequence: CDR1 MDHEN, CDR2 SYDVKM. CDR3 length equals 13 residues. With 10 bases removed from V and 2 bases from J, the gap between germline ends came to 14 bases. The CDR3 bases are TGTGCCACAACCCTTACAGACAACTATGGCTACACCTTC. Amino acid sequence: CATTLTDNYGYTF.

The chain employs TRBV30 and TRBJ2-1; TRBD1 aligns across 9 bases. The CDR3 length is 12 residues. Looked up from germline, CDR1 is GTSNPN and CDR2 is SVGIG (reference sequence). V lost 5 bases and J lost 7; bases outside the gene matches: 3. CDR3 DNA sequence: TGTGCCTGGGGACAGGGGAGGAATGAGCAGTTCTTC. Encoded protein: CAWGQGRNEQFF.